This T cell receptor beta chain was profiled in a study of cytomegalovirus exposure and HLA in healthy donors. This clone was seen more than once but under ten times. Donors sampled were nominally healthy, though unrecorded immune exposures were likely. PCR employed 60 Vbeta and 13 Jbeta primers. Assay used: immunoSEQ multiplex PCR; TCRdb lists only in-frame clones, some missing. Of 150,000 to 200,000 clones in the sample, roughly 80% were seen once. Sequencing was carried out using PBMCs. The sequence derives from a woman between 45 and 60 years old in good health and CMV-seronegative.

The CDR3 loop is CASSVGTGGNTEAFF. The CDR3 DNA sequence: TGTGCCAGCAGCGTGGGGACAGGAGGAAACACTGAAGCTTTCTTT. The chain is built from TRBV9 and TRBJ1-1; 8 positions agree with TRBD1. Germline CDR1 is SGDLS and CDR2 is YYNGEE. Trimming cost V 2 bases and J 2 bases; bases outside gene matches: 5. The CDR3 spans 15 residues.